This is a list of T cell receptor beta chains from one sample in a study of neoadjuvant anti-PD-1 for oral cavity cancer. Sequenced by immunoSEQ multiplex PCR; TCRdb stores in-frame clones only, minus some. The sample has about 14,000 clones, just under 75% seen once. The specimen comprised PBMCs, sampled after nivolumab (anti-PD-1) treatment. These receptors were obtained from a person between 40 and 79 years old with oral cavity squamous cell carcinoma. Both conserved end residues are part of each CDR3. D genes are given only for firm matches. Clone size is stated in some rows and not others, as once, few, many or a class when expanded.

j_call: TRBJ2-1; v_call: TRBV2; d_call: TRBD1; clone_size: few; cdr3_nt: TGTGCCAGCGGCCGGGACAGCGAGCAGTTCTTC; cdr3_aa: CASGRDSEQFF
j_call: TRBJ2-3; v_call: TRBV30; d_call: NA; clone_size: NA; cdr3_nt: TGTGCCGTTGCCATGATCCTCACAGATACGCAGTATTTT; cdr3_aa: CAVAMILTDTQYF
j_call: TRBJ2-5; v_call: TRBV18; d_call: TRBD2; clone_size: once; cdr3_nt: TGTGCCAGCTCACCCCGTACTAGCGGCCAAGAGACCCAGTACTTC; cdr3_aa: CASSPRTSGQETQYF
j_call: TRBJ1-3; v_call: TRBV19; d_call: NA; clone_size: NA; cdr3_nt: TGTGCCAGTGTTATGGATCCTTCTGGAAACACCATATATTTT; cdr3_aa: CASVMDPSGNTIYF
j_call: TRBJ1-3; v_call: TRBV9; d_call: NA; clone_size: NA; cdr3_nt: TGTGCCAGCAGCGTAGGGGGGGGCCAGGGCCTGAGCTCTGGAAACACCATATATTTT; cdr3_aa: CASSVGGGQGLSSGNTIYF
j_call: TRBJ1-3; v_call: TRBV6-5; d_call: NA; clone_size: NA; cdr3_nt: TGTGCCAGCAGTTACGGAAGGGTGTCTGGAAACACCATATATTTT; cdr3_aa: CASSYGRVSGNTIYF
j_call: TRBJ2-4; v_call: TRBV5-1; d_call: NA; clone_size: NA; cdr3_nt: TGCGCCAGCAGCTTTTCTTTGCCCTCCAAAAACATTCAGTACTTC; cdr3_aa: CASSFSLPSKNIQYF
j_call: TRBJ1-2; v_call: TRBV12-5; d_call: NA; clone_size: once; cdr3_nt: TGTGCTAGTGGTTTGTCGGGGGCGCCTGGCTACACCTTC; cdr3_aa: CASGLSGAPGYTF
j_call: TRBJ2-7; v_call: TRBV10-1; d_call: TRBD2; clone_size: NA; cdr3_nt: TGCGCCAGCAGTCCAGGTAGCGGGGGGGTATACGAGCAGTACTTC; cdr3_aa: CASSPGSGGVYEQYF
j_call: TRBJ2-3; v_call: TRBV9; d_call: TRBD1; clone_size: NA; cdr3_nt: TGTGCCAGCAGCGCCTCTACCGGGACAGCGAGCACAGATACGCAGTATTTT; cdr3_aa: CASSASTGTASTDTQYF
j_call: TRBJ1-1; v_call: TRBV5-1; d_call: NA; clone_size: NA; cdr3_nt: TGCGCTAGTAGATTCGCGTACATGAACACTGAAGCTTTCTTT; cdr3_aa: CASRFAYMNTEAFF
j_call: TRBJ1-5; v_call: TRBV2; d_call: NA; clone_size: NA; cdr3_nt: TGTGCCAGCAGTGGCAACAATCAGCCCCAGCATTTT; cdr3_aa: CASSGNNQPQHF
j_call: TRBJ1-6; v_call: TRBV7-9; d_call: NA; clone_size: NA; cdr3_nt: TGTGCCAGCAGCTTAAGGGTAGCAGGGTCATCACCCCTCCACTTT; cdr3_aa: CASSLRVAGSSPLHF
j_call: TRBJ2-7; v_call: TRBV4-1; d_call: TRBD1; clone_size: NA; cdr3_nt: TGCGCCAGCAGCCTCGGGACAGCAAACTACGAGCAGTACTTC; cdr3_aa: CASSLGTANYEQYF
j_call: TRBJ2-1; v_call: TRBV5-1; d_call: TRBD2; clone_size: NA; cdr3_nt: TGCGCCAGCAAATCACTAGCGGGAGTCAAGAATGAGCAGTTCTTC; cdr3_aa: CASKSLAGVKNEQFF
j_call: TRBJ2-7; v_call: TRBV7-9; d_call: NA; clone_size: NA; cdr3_nt: TGTGCCAGCAGCCCAGACAGGCTGGGGGGGGAGCAGTACTTC; cdr3_aa: CASSPDRLGGEQYF
j_call: TRBJ2-1; v_call: TRBV2; d_call: NA; clone_size: NA; cdr3_nt: TGTGCCAGCAGTGAAGAGGGCGCAGGGGCTGGGTATGAGCAGTTCTTC; cdr3_aa: CASSEEGAGAGYEQFF
j_call: TRBJ2-3; v_call: TRBV30; d_call: NA; clone_size: NA; cdr3_nt: TGTGCCTGGACGAACACCGGGATAGATACGCAGTATTTT; cdr3_aa: CAWTNTGIDTQYF
j_call: TRBJ1-2; v_call: TRBV4-1; d_call: NA; clone_size: NA; cdr3_nt: TGCGCCAGCAGCCAGCCTCTTCGCCGGAACTATGGCTACACCTTC; cdr3_aa: CASSQPLRRNYGYTF
j_call: TRBJ2-3; v_call: TRBV6-1; d_call: TRBD2; clone_size: NA; cdr3_nt: TGTGCCAGTAAGACTAGCGGGAGCGCAGATACGCAGTATTTT; cdr3_aa: CASKTSGSADTQYF
j_call: TRBJ2-7; v_call: TRBV5-1; d_call: TRBD2; clone_size: few; cdr3_nt: TGCGCCAGCAGCACGACTAGCGGGATAGAGGTGCAGTACTTC; cdr3_aa: CASSTTSGIEVQYF
j_call: TRBJ2-5; v_call: TRBV11-2; d_call: NA; clone_size: NA; cdr3_nt: TGTGCCAGCAGCTCGGAGACCCAGTACTTC; cdr3_aa: CASSSETQYF
j_call: TRBJ2-7; v_call: TRBV9; d_call: TRBD1; clone_size: NA; cdr3_nt: TGTGCCAGCAGCCCCCAAGAGGGGGCCTACTACGAGCAGTACTTC; cdr3_aa: CASSPQEGAYYEQYF
j_call: TRBJ2-7; v_call: TRBV20-1; d_call: NA; clone_size: NA; cdr3_nt: TGCAGTGCTAGTGTGGAAGAGCAGTACTTC; cdr3_aa: CSASVEEQYF
j_call: TRBJ1-1; v_call: TRBV12-2; d_call: NA; clone_size: NA; cdr3_nt: TGTGCAAGTCGCCGACTAATTCGCACTGAAGCTTTCTTT; cdr3_aa: CASRRLIRTEAFF
j_call: TRBJ2-1; v_call: TRBV11-2; d_call: TRBD2; clone_size: NA; cdr3_nt: TGTGCCAGCAGCTTACGACTAGCGGGGGGGCCGGGTTCCTACAATGAGCAGTTCTTC; cdr3_aa: CASSLRLAGGPGSYNEQFF
j_call: TRBJ2-1; v_call: TRBV7-2; d_call: NA; clone_size: NA; cdr3_nt: TGTGCCAGGGGGGGCAATGAGCAGTTCTTC; cdr3_aa: CARGGNEQFF
j_call: TRBJ2-1; v_call: TRBV10-1; d_call: NA; clone_size: NA; cdr3_nt: TGCGCCAGCAGTGAGTCGAGTCGGCGGGAGCAGTTCTTC; cdr3_aa: CASSESSRREQFF
j_call: TRBJ2-1; v_call: TRBV7-3; d_call: NA; clone_size: once; cdr3_nt: TGTGCCAGCAGCTTAAACAGCCTGAGTAATGAGCAGTTCTTC; cdr3_aa: CASSLNSLSNEQFF
j_call: TRBJ1-1; v_call: TRBV7-6; d_call: NA; clone_size: few; cdr3_nt: TGTGCCAGCAGCTCGGAGAACAGGGTTGCTGAAGCTTTCTTT; cdr3_aa: CASSSENRVAEAFF